The entry that follows covers one T cell receptor (beta chain) sequence. Its specificity is not known. The record originates from a study of vaccination effects on CD4 cells after COVID-19. Study details: Post-vaccine draws lagged the second dose by a median of 72 days.

CDR3 length: 19 amino acids. With V trimmed by 5 bases and J by 0 bases, 15 bases remained unmatched. Germline V gene data show CDR1 as ENHRY and CDR2 as SYGVKD. Only in-frame clones appear in the TCRdb table, and some are missing; sequencing was by immunoSEQ multiplex PCR. The table lists 20,000 to 25,000 clones, less than 75% of them singletons, with 7.8% in the top ten. Study-wide points: Clones induced by infection and by vaccine showed marked clonal contraction late after vaccination.

ViraFEST assay sequencing came after antigen-specific CD4+ T cells were expanded with viral peptide pools. When more than 9 days of culture had elapsed, CD4+ T cells were isolated. It was two doses of either the BNT162b2 or mRNA-1273 vaccine that participants received. Each culture well received around 2 million PBMC. These cells were then cultured in IMDM with 8.5 to 10 IU/ml IL-2 and roughly 10 ug/ml peptides. This TCR came from a human donor who received a COVID-19 vaccine. Sequences were derived from CD4+ T cells from PBMCs cultured with SARS-CoV-2 spike peptides, sampled after COVID-19 vaccination. The chain uses TRBV10-3 and TRBJ1-1; 10 bases map to TRBD1. The CDR3 loop is CAISLTGGLVGDMNTEAFF. The CDR3 DNA is TGTGCCATCAGTTTGACAGGGGGCTTAGTTGGAGATATGAACACTGAAGCTTTCTTT.